This paragraph covers one T cell receptor (beta chain) sequence. Clones were sequenced by immunoSEQ multiplex PCR, and TCRdb holds only the in-frame ones, with some missing. The sample has about 40,000 clones; roughly 90% are singletons. V gave up 5 bases and J gave up 1 base; unmatched junction bases: 4. Germline CDR1 is LNHDA and CDR2 is SQIVND (reference sequence). The CDR3 has 14 amino acids. The sample comes from a study of siplizumab effects on memory and regulatory T cells. The source material was naive CD4+ T cells sorted from blood. The TCR originated in a human donor in good health. This sequence joins TRBV19 and TRBJ1-1, with 7 bases that match TRBD1. CDR3 DNA sequence: TGTGCCAGTAGTCCCAGGGGGGGGAACACTGAAGCTTTCTTT. It yields the protein CASSPRGGNTEAFF.